The clone carrying this TCR beta chain came up a few times. This entry is derived from a study of control samples from healthy donors and cancer patients. TCRdb keeps only in-frame clones here, not all; method: immunoSEQ multiplex PCR. The sample carries 90,000 to 150,000 clones, around 89% recorded once. V was cut by 7 bases and J by 0 bases, with 10 bases left in between. CDR3 length: 14 residues. In germline, CDR1 is MNHEY, CDR2 SMNVEV (reference sequence). This sequence joins TRBV27 and TRBJ1-3; no reliable D call. Material: blood. The source of this sequence is a man aged 35 to 55 in good health. CDR3 amino acids: CASKDGSSGNTIYF. The CDR3 region has the DNA TGTGCCAGCAAGGACGGGTCCTCTGGAAACACCATATATTTT.